This is a list of T cell receptor beta chains from one sample in a study of technical replicates of blood from a few donors. Produced via immunoSEQ multiplex PCR; TCRdb's table is partial and in-frame only. This repertoire shows almost 90,000 clones, approximately 95% found once; its top ten account for 0.34%. The sequenced sample was T cells isolated from PBMCs. Receptor source: a human donor in good health. CDR3s include the opening cysteine and the closing phenylalanine or tryptophan. D genes are given only for firm matches. The listing skips clone size in some rows; elsewhere it reads once, few, many or a size class.

-	-	TRBV15	TRBJ2-7	CATSRVHSREEQYF	TGTGCCACCAGCAGAGTTCACAGTCGGGAAGAGCAGTACTTC
once	-	TRBV4-1	TRBJ2-2	CASSPDPAANTGELFF	TGCGCCAGCAGCCCCGATCCAGCGGCCAACACCGGGGAGCTGTTTTTT
-	TRBD1	TRBV5-1	TRBJ2-7	CASSPGQWGYEQYF	TGCGCCAGCAGCCCGGGACAGTGGGGCTACGAGCAGTACTTC
-	TRBD1	TRBV2	TRBJ2-2	CATLDPGTGGGELFF	TGTGCCACCCTCGACCCCGGGACAGGGGGCGGGGAGCTGTTTTTT
-	TRBD2	TRBV28	TRBJ2-7	CASSLNPGGYEQYF	TGTGCCAGCAGTCTTAACCCGGGAGGATACGAGCAGTACTTC
-	TRBD2	TRBV2	TRBJ2-3	CASSERASGSSDTQYF	TGTGCCAGCAGTGAAAGGGCTAGCGGGAGTTCAGATACGCAGTATTTT
-	TRBD1	TRBV7-3	TRBJ2-5	CASSSGPGTGGRETQYF	TGTGCCAGCAGCTCAGGACCGGGGACAGGGGGTCGAGAGACCCAGTACTTC
-	-	TRBV27	TRBJ2-7	CASSLGFSYEQYF	TGTGCCAGCAGTTTAGGCTTTTCCTACGAGCAGTACTTC
-	TRBD1	TRBV9	TRBJ1-4	CASSFGQGTNEKLFF	TGTGCCAGCAGCTTCGGACAGGGGACTAATGAAAAACTGTTTTTT
-	-	TRBV23-1	TRBJ1-1	CASSQSEEVNTEAFF	TGCGCCAGCAGTCAATCTGAGGAGGTGAACACTGAAGCTTTCTTT
few	-	TRBV19	TRBJ1-4	CATRRGRLEKLFF	TGTGCCACCAGGCGGGGGCGCCTCGAAAAACTGTTTTTT
-	-	TRBV2	TRBJ1-2	CASKSEQANYGYTF	TGTGCCAGCAAAAGTGAACAGGCCAACTATGGCTACACCTTC
-	-	TRBV28	TRBJ1-2	CASSSGTPHYGYTF	TGTGCCAGCAGCTCCGGGACACCCCACTATGGCTACACCTTC
-	TRBD1	TRBV12-5	TRBJ1-5	CASGLRDRAGQPQHF	TGTGCTAGTGGTTTGCGGGACAGGGCCGGTCAGCCCCAGCATTTT
-	-	TRBV5-5	TRBJ2-7	CASSRDYEQYF	TGTGCCAGCAGCCGGGACTACGAGCAGTACTTC
-	TRBD2	TRBV9	TRBJ2-7	CASSPAGGLSHEQYF	TGTGCCAGCAGCCCTGCGGGAGGGCTCTCCCACGAGCAGTACTTC
-	TRBD2	TRBV29-1	TRBJ2-3	CSVEGGTSRADTQYF	TGCAGCGTTGAAGGGGGGACTAGCAGGGCAGATACGCAGTATTTT
-	TRBD1	TRBV2	TRBJ2-7	CASWTGPYEQYF	TGTGCCAGTTGGACAGGTCCCTACGAGCAGTACTTC
-	-	TRBV5-1	TRBJ2-1	CASSLQGAGEQFF	TGCGCCAGCAGCTTACAGGGCGCGGGTGAGCAGTTCTTC
-	TRBD1	TRBV9	TRBJ2-1	CASSTGAERDEQFF	TGTGCCAGCAGCACAGGGGCCGAGCGTGATGAGCAGTTCTTC
-	TRBD1	TRBV5-1	TRBJ2-1	CASSLEYDREYNEQFF	TGCGCCAGCAGCTTGGAATACGACAGGGAATACAATGAGCAGTTCTTC
-	TRBD1	TRBV6-1	TRBJ2-5	CASFRDRAFQETQYF	TGTGCCAGCTTCCGGGACAGGGCCTTCCAAGAGACCCAGTACTTC
-	-	TRBV9	TRBJ1-3	CASSGGGGNSGNTIYF	TGTGCCAGCAGCGGAGGGGGGGGAAATTCCGGAAACACCATATATTTT